The T cell receptor beta chain under discussion was sequenced for a study of blood T cell repertoires in COVID-19 (dated by TCRdb to about 2020). For the wider study: The collaborator samples originated in the United States, Italy and Spain and spanned the acute and convalescent phases of COVID-19. The prospective study material was composed of cDNA or gDNA derived from T cells, B-cell-depleted T cells, or PBMCs. Deeply sampled blood TCRbeta repertoires from subjects exposed to, actively infected with, or recovered from COVID-19 were included in the dataset. A freely available public database, intended as a resource for researchers studying the immune response to SARS-CoV-2, is where the repertoires were released. The samples were drawn from two sources: the first 160 participants of the ongoing ImmuneRACE study, and 950 to 1,500 subjects contributed by 6 global collaborators. A de-identified subject ID, COVID-19 status, age in years and sex were almost always included in the sample metadata. Where HLA class I and class II types were available, the types were taken from metadata supplied by the sample provider, not from assay-based typing. Study-wide findings and limitations: How much clinical and demographic metadata was included differed by source and by participant, and the metadata was provided uncurated.

For CDR1 and CDR2, the germline V gene (reference sequence) lists MNHEY and SMNVEV. Reading from cysteine to phenylalanine, the CDR3 counts 15 amino acids. The sequence is cut down to CDR3 DNA, 45 bases in frame from base 1. Germline trimming: 5 bases from V, 2 bases from J; junction bases outside gene matches: 9. One collaborating source in Seattle enrolled patients while the patients were actively infected and followed the patients over time throughout the course of disease. Whole blood was collected in K2EDTA tubes by collaborating institutions according to the institutions' own protocols. Collaborator samples were shipped for TCRbeta analysis as frozen whole blood, isolated PBMCs, or DNA extracted from either sample type. The immunoSEQ Assay, a bias-controlled multiplex PCR, was used to amplify TCRbeta CDR3 regions from genomic DNA. As for the original processing: The number of nucleated cells in each sample was estimated by amplification of reference gene primers within the assay. To quantify the absolute abundance of each unique TCRbeta CDR3 rearrangement, sequence reads were collapsed and filtered. For each sample, productive Simpson clonality was calculated as the square root of Simpson's diversity index across productive rearrangements. TCRdb took this table from immuneACCESS and kept in-frame rearrangements with V and J called. Such tables lack part of the clones; where checked against another copy, unresolved V genes explain under half of the gap, and the rest is unexplained. The V and J calls and the clone size are those of that table, but D and trimming were determined from the DNA. This sample gives 250,000 to 400,000 clones in total; roughly 88% of them show up just once. Of the sample, 1.5% to 2% is held by the ten largest clones.

Remarks on this clone: Its antigen has not been determined. No clone much larger than this one lies a single base away; base qualities are absent.

In this chain, TRBV27 is recombined with TRBJ2-7; TRBD1 matches 7 bases in the middle. Sequenced: peripheral blood. The sequence came from a woman aged 25 to 39 with COVID-19, enrolled during active disease. The CDR3 reads as follows: CASSQSGTEAYEQYF. At the DNA level, the sequence is TGTGCCAGCAGTCAATCCGGGACAGAAGCCTACGAGCAGTACTTC.